This T cell receptor (beta chain) was identified during a study of cytomegalovirus exposure and HLA in healthy donors. Both 60 Vbeta primers and 13 Jbeta primers went into the PCR. The table came from immunoSEQ multiplex PCR; TCRdb's copy has only in-frame clones and leaves some out. The top ten clones hold approximately 5.1% of a sample with under 95,000 clones, less than 85% of them seen once. The sequence was obtained from a man aged 30-40 years in good health and CMV-seropositive. The sequencing sample was made of PBMCs.

The CDR3 loop reads CATSRLPSGTGGARGETQYF. In DNA form, the CDR3 reads TGTGCCACCAGCAGACTCCCCTCCGGGACAGGGGGCGCGAGGGGGGAGACCCAGTACTTC. The V call is TRBV15, the J call TRBJ2-5, with 12 nucleotides matching TRBD1. Trimming cost V 2 bases and J 5 bases; bases outside gene matches: 18. The germline gives CDR1 LNHNV, CDR2 YYDKDF (reference sequence). This CDR3 region has 20 residues.